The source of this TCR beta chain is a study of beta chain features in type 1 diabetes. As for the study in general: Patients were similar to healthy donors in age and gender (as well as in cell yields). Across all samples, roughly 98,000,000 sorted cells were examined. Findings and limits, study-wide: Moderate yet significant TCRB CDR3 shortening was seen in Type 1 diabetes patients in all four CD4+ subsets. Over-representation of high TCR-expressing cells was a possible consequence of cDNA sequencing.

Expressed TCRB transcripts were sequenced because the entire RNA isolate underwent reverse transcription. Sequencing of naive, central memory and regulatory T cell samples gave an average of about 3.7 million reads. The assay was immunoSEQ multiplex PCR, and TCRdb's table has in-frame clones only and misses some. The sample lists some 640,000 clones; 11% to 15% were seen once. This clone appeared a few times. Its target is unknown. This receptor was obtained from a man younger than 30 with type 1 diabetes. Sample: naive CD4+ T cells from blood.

The CDR3 is CASSADRANVLTF. The CDR3 DNA follows: TGTGCCAGCTCAGCGGACAGGGCCAACGTCCTGACTTTC. J is TRBJ2-6 and V is TRBV18; D possibly corresponds to TRBD1 (5 bases). CDR1 and CDR2 from the germline V gene are KGHSH and LQKENI. V lost 5 bases and J lost 5, with 7 bases in between. The CDR3 is 13 amino acids.